This T cell receptor (beta chain) was documented in a study of blood T cell repertoires in COVID-19. In the study overall: Specimens from acute and convalescent COVID-19 originated in the United States, Italy and Spain.

The CDR3 is 14 amino acids. Trimming removed 1 base from V and 7 bases from J, with 14 bases in between. Per the germline V gene, CDR1 is SGHRS and CDR2 is YFSETQ. All enrollees were roughly 18 to 95 years old and from roughly 22 US areas. In the authors' workflow: Counts of nucleated cells, estimated from reference gene primer amplification, were obtained. Assay: immunoSEQ multiplex PCR; the TCRdb copy retains only in-frame clones and omits some. V and J calls and clone size are those listed in that table; D and trimming were worked out from the DNA. The sample has approximately 350,000 clones, 75% to 90% seen once.

This rearrangement joins TRBV5-1 to TRBJ1-2; D is possibly TRBD1 (6 bases). Sequencing was carried out using PBMCs or T cells enriched from blood (not recorded which). The receptor comes from a man younger than 30 who had recovered from COVID-19. CDR3 protein: CASSLTGTAGGYTF. Here the CDR3 DNA reads TGCGCCAGCAGCTTGACAGGGACCGCAGGTGGCTACACCTTC. Using reference TRBV5-1 and TRBJ1-2 for the parts outside the CDR3, the full variable domain is KAGVTQTPRYLIKTRGQQVTLSCSPISGHRSVSWYQQTPGQGLQFLFEYFSETQRNKGNFPGRFSGRQFSNSRSEMNVSTLELGDSALYLCASSLTGTAGGYTFGSGTRLTVV.